The present entry profiles one T cell receptor beta chain with its context. Trimming took off 11 bases at V and 2 bases at J, with 13 bases between the two ends. This CDR3 is 12 amino acids long. CDR1 is SGHNT and CDR2 is YENEEA in the germline V gene. In the authors' methods: Estimated nucleated cell counts came from reference gene primer amplification. Method: immunoSEQ multiplex PCR; TCRdb's copy keeps in-frame clones and lacks some. V and J calls plus clone size are reproduced from that table; the DNA served to infer D and trimming. The sample has fewer than 250,000 clones; approximately 83% are singletons. These data come from a study of blood T cell repertoires in COVID-19. Study-level information: Nucleic acid was either cDNA or gDNA, and it came from T cells, B-cell-depleted T cells, or PBMCs.

This sequence originates from a woman aged 40 to 49 with active or convalescent COVID-19. V is TRBV11-3 and J is TRBJ2-7, with D possibly matching TRBD2 (6 bases). Sequenced input: peripheral blood. The CDR3 DNA follows: TGTGCCTCTGGGACTTCTCCCTACGAGCAGTACTTC. Its translation: CASGTSPYEQYF.